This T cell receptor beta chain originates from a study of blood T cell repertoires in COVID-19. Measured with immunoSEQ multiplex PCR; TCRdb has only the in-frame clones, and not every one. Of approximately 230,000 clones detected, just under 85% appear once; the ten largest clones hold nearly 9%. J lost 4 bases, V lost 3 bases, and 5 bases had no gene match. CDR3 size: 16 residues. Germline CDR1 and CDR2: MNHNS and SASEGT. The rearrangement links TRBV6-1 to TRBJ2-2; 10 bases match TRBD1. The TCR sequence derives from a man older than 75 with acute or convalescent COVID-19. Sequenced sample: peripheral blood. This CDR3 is CASSDPGQGLTGELFF. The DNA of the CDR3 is TGTGCCAGCAGTGATCCGGGACAGGGGCTCACCGGGGAGCTGTTTTTT.